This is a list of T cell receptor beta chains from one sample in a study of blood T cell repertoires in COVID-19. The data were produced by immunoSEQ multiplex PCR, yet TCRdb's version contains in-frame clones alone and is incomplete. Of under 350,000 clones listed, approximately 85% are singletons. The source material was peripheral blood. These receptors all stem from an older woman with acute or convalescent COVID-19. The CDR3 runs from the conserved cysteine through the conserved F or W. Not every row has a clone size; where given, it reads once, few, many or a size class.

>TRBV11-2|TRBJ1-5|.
CASSPRIADRHSNQPQHF
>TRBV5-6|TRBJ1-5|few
CASSFGPQANQPQHF
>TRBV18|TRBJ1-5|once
CASSPPKQPQHF
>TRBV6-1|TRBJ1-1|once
CASSEWGQANTEAFF
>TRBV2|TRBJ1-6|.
CASSGRAQGANSPLHF
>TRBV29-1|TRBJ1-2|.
CSVGQGIDYGYTF
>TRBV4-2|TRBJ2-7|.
CASSQDRDHEQYF
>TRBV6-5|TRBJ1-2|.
CASTIQTGPYGYTF
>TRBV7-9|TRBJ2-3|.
CASSRTSGVTDTQYF
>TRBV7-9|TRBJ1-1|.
CASSQGAATEAFF
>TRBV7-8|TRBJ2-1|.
CASSIEAGGTYNEQFF
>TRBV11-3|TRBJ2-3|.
CASSLLSTSDTQYF
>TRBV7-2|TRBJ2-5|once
CASSIGNGETQYF
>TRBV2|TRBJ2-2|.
CASKPDWGAGELFF
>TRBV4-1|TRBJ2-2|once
CASSHKRVGRQTNTGELFF
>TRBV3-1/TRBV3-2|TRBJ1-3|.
CASSVARGFNSGNTIYF
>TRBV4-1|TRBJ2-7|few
CASSQDAVRSSYEQYF
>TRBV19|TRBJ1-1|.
CASSIQVSRVNTEAFF
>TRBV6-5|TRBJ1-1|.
CASSRKQGTEAFF
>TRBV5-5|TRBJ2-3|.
CASSFGWRGPDTQYF
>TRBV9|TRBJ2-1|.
CASSVGGGASYNEQFF
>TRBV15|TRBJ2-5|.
CATSRAPTEETQYF
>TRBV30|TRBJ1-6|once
CAWSDDRNNSPLHF
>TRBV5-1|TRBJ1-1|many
CASSLGVNTEAFF
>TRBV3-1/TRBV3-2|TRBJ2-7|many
CASSRLAGPYEQYF
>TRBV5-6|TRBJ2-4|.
CASSLARGWDIQYF